Shown below are 16 T cell receptor beta chains from a single sample sequenced in a study of T-cell memory formation after mild COVID-19 (dated by TCRdb to the early 2020s). The protocol used for the library was 5' RACE. TCRdb shows the sequencer as Illumina NovaSeq 6000. In-frame beta chains were kept once TCRdb had trimmed the public reads at Q25 with fastp and called clones with MiXCR. All rows with the same CDR3 protein become a single entry with the most common DNA and genes. Across this sample there are around 260,000 distinct CDR3 sequences, with around 16% seen only once. The ten largest clones represent about a fifth of the sample. The sample consisted of PBMCs or a T cell subset sorted from them (not recorded which). The origin of the receptors is a man aged 18 to 30 who had mild COVID-19 (a few samples of this study predate the infection). The sample titles of this study are shuffled in the database, so cell type and time point are left out; the donor was told from shared clones.

The chain combines TRBV15 with TRBJ2-3; 9 nucleotides match TRBD1. This CDR3 is 17 amino acids long. Germline CDR1 is LNHNV and CDR2 is YYDKDF (reference sequence). Trimming at V came to 0 bases and at J to 2 bases, leaving 6 bases not matched to a gene. The DNA for the CDR3 is TGTGCCACCAGCAGAGATGGTAGGACAGGGGTCACAGATACGCAGTATTTT. Its translation: CATSRDGRTGVTDTQYF.

There are a few counts of this clonotype. The chain employs TRBV7-9 and TRBJ2-1; 16 nucleotides line up with TRBD2. The junction had 6 bases not matched to a gene; V was cut back by 2 bases and J by 8 bases. The germline gives CDR1 SEHNR, CDR2 FQNEAQ (reference sequence). The CDR3 has 17 residues. The DNA of the CDR3 is TGTGCCAGCAGCTTATCCCCCGGGACTAGCGGGGGGGATGAGCAGTTCTTC. As protein: CASSLSPGTSGGDEQFF.

The table lists this clonotype with a few counts. This chain connects TRBV14 to TRBJ2-3; TRBD2 agrees at 7 bases. The V gene's germline CDR1 is SGHDN and CDR2 FVKESK. V gave up 5 bases and J gave up 4 bases; unmatched junction bases: 6. The CDR3 loop spans 14 amino acids. The CDR3 sequence: CASSKSGAADTQYF. CDR3 coding DNA: TGTGCCAGCAGCAAAAGCGGGGCCGCAGATACGCAGTATTTT.

This clonotype was counted between two and nine times. The chain uses TRBV12-3 or TRBV12-4 and TRBJ1-2; D unresolved. Trimming removed 2 bases from V and 4 bases from J, with 5 bases in between. The CDR3 has 12 amino acids. CDR3 protein: CASSLRTYGYTF. In DNA, the CDR3 is TGTGCCAGCAGTTTAAGAACCTATGGCTACACCTTC.

This rearrangement joins TRBV7-2 to TRBJ2-5; D unresolved. CDR3 length equals 14 residues. Trimming took 4 bases from V and 5 from J, leaving 14 bases between them. The germline CDR1 and CDR2 sequences are SGHTA and FQGNSA. CDR3 sequence reads: CASSSTGMGETQYF. CDR3 nucleotides: TGTGCCAGCAGCTCTACGGGTATGGGCGAGACCCAGTACTTC.

The table lists this clonotype with many counts. V usage is TRBV4-2 and J usage is TRBJ1-1; no clear D. V was cut by 5 bases and J by 1 base, with 14 bases left in between. From germline, CDR1 is LGHNA and CDR2 YNFKEQ. This CDR3 is built from 15 residues. The CDR3 DNA is TGTGCCAGCAGCATTCCGAGGGCATGGAACACTGAAGCTTTCTTT. Protein sequence: CASSIPRAWNTEAFF.

This clonotype was seen only a few times. The chain carries TRBV4-1 and TRBJ2-3; tentatively, D is TRBD1 (5 bases). Per germline, CDR1 MGHRA and CDR2 YSYEKL. The CDR3 consists of 16 residues. V was trimmed by 0 bases and J by 2 bases, leaving 12 bases between them. CDR3 loop: CASSQEQGPFTDTQYF. CDR3 nucleotides: TGCGCCAGCAGCCAAGAGCAGGGCCCTTTCACAGATACGCAGTATTTT.

This chain connects TRBV7-3 to TRBJ2-6; D assignment may be TRBD1 or TRBD2 (5 bases each). The germline CDR1 and CDR2 sequences are SGHTA and FQGTGA. The germline V and J ends were trimmed by 5 bases and 2 bases, with 16 bases remaining between them. CDR3 size: 17 residues. The CDR3 spells CASSVRGPTPGANVLTF. As DNA, the CDR3 is TGTGCCAGCAGCGTCCGGGGCCCGACCCCTGGGGCCAACGTCCTGACTTTC. Full variable domain (outside the CDR3, taken from reference TRBV7-3 and TRBJ2-6): GAGVSQTPSNKVTEKGKYVELRCDPISGHTALYWYRQSLGQGPEFLIYFQGTGAADDSGLPNDRFFAVRPEGSVSTLKIQRTERGDSAVYLCASSVRGPTPGANVLTFGAGSRLTVL.

This clonotype was counted a few times. The chain recombines TRBV7-8 with TRBJ2-2, with 7 bases matching TRBD2. Germline values: CDR1 SGHVS, CDR2 FQNEAQ. J gave up 2 bases and V 3 bases, and 3 bases lay outside the gene matches. CDR3 length equals 15 residues. The CDR3 is CASSLPSGNTGELFF. The DNA of the CDR3 is TGTGCCAGCAGCTTGCCTAGCGGAAACACCGGGGAGCTGTTTTTT.

V gene TRBV19 combines with J gene TRBJ2-3; D unresolved. The CDR3 covers 15 residues. V lost 8 bases and J 4 bases, leaving 19 bases between the germline ends. Germline loops: CDR1 LNHDA, CDR2 SQIVND (reference sequence). The CDR3 here is CASAWTFQTPDTQYF. For the CDR3, the DNA is TGTGCCAGTGCTTGGACGTTCCAGACCCCAGATACGCAGTATTTT.

The chain employs TRBV29-1 and TRBJ1-4; unclear D gene. V lost 6 bases, J lost 4 bases, and 18 bases lay in between. The CDR3 runs 15 residues. Germline V gene lookup returns CDR1 SQVTM and CDR2 ANQGSEA. As DNA, the CDR3 is TGCAGCGTCACCATCCAGGACGGATATAATGAAAAACTGTTTTTT. This sequence encodes CSVTIQDGYNEKLFF.

The chain joins TRBV5-1 to TRBJ1-2, with 7 bases aligning to TRBD1. V was clipped by 0 bases and J by 5 bases; unmatched bases: 4. Germline CDR1 is SGHRS and CDR2 is YFSETQ. The CDR3 loop spans 14 amino acids. Here the CDR3 reads CASSLDRGEYGYTF. In nucleotides, the CDR3 is TGCGCCAGCAGCTTGGACAGGGGAGAATATGGCTACACCTTC.

This clonotype was found a few times. This rearrangement joins TRBV4-1 to TRBJ2-7; D could derive from TRBD1 or TRBD2 (5 bases each). Germline V gives CDR1 MGHRA, CDR2 YSYEKL. With 1 base removed from V and 6 bases from J, the gap between germline ends came to 16 bases. The length of the CDR3 is 15 residues. CDR3 DNA sequence: TGCGCCAGCAGCCAAGGACCAGGGACCCCGGGCGAGCAGTACGTC. Encoded protein: CASSQGPGTPGEQYV.

The chain joins TRAV22 to TRBJ2-3, with 9 bases identical to TRBD2. The germline CDR1 and CDR2 sequences are DSVNN and IPSGT. The CDR3 is 15 amino acids. CDR3 residues: CAGRSAGGPVDTQYF. DNA of the CDR3: TGTGCTGGCCGTAGCGCGGGGGGGCCAGTAGATACGCAGTATTTT.

The J gene is TRBJ1-5, the V gene TRBV6-2 or TRBV6-3, with D possibly TRBD1 on 5 matching bases. The CDR3 extends over 15 amino acids. The germline V and J ends were trimmed by 7 bases and 6 bases, with 19 bases remaining between them. Per germline, CDR1 MNHEY and CDR2 SVGEGT. CDR3 region: CASTQPAGLGQPQHF. The DNA for the CDR3 is TGTGCCAGCACCCAACCGGCAGGGCTAGGTCAGCCCCAGCATTTT.

This clonotype was picked up a small number of times. This chain connects TRBV12-3 or TRBV12-4 to TRBJ2-5; TRBD1 matches at 10 bases. CDR3 length: 15 residues. Unmatched junction bases numbered 5, after V lost 6 bases and J lost 1 base. The CDR3 region is CASSLRDRGQETQYF. CDR3 DNA: TGTGCCAGCAGCCTAAGGGACAGGGGCCAAGAGACCCAGTACTTC.